This paragraph reports one T cell receptor (beta chain). These data are taken from a study of blood T cell repertoires in COVID-19. Looking at the study overall: In each case, the material was cDNA or gDNA derived from T cells, B-cell-depleted T cells, or PBMCs.

This CDR3 contains 15 residues. Germline values: CDR1 MDHEN, CDR2 SYDVKM. J lost 5 bases, V lost 3 bases, and 5 bases had no gene match. Authors' data handling: Reference gene primer amplification gave estimated nucleated cell counts. The method was immunoSEQ multiplex PCR; TCRdb's version includes in-frame clones alone and lacks a portion of them. The V and J calls and the clone size are those of that table, but D and trimming were determined from the DNA. This table has 100,000 or so clones, 91% appearing once. Sequences were obtained from peripheral blood. The chain has TRBV28 and TRBJ2-4; 9 bases map to TRBD1. This receptor was taken from a man aged 45-65 years with acute or convalescent COVID-19. The CDR3 region has the DNA TGTGCCAGCAGTTTCCCGACAGGGGGGGAAAACATTCAGTACTTC. It is translated as CASSFPTGGENIQYF.